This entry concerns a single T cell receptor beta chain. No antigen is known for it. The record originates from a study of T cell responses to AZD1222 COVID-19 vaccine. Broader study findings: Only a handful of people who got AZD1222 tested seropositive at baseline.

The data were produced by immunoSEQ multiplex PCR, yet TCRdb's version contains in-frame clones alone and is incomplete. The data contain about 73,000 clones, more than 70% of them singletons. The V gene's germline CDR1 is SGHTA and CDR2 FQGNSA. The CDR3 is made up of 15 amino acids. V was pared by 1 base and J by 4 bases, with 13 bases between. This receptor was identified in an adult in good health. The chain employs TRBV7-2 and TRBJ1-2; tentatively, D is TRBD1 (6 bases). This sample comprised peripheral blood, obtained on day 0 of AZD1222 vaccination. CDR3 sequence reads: CASSLEAGDGYGYTF. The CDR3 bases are TGTGCCAGCAGCTTAGAGGCAGGGGATGGCTATGGCTACACCTTC.